The 21 T cell receptor beta chains listed next were all sequenced from one sample in a study of blood T cell repertoires in COVID-19. Assay used: immunoSEQ multiplex PCR; TCRdb lists only in-frame clones, some missing. The sample includes about 170,000 clones, about 85% of them seen just once. The sequenced material came from peripheral blood. These receptors all come from a man aged 55-75 years with acute or convalescent COVID-19.

The chain joins TRBV28 to TRBJ2-5; the D gene is possibly TRBD1 (6 bases). Germline CDR1 and CDR2: MDHEN and SYDVKM. The CDR3 is 13 amino acids. Trimming cost V 8 bases and J 5 bases, with 15 bases left between them. The CDR3 nucleotides read TGTGCCAGCGGCGTACAGGGCCGGGAGACCCAGTACTTC. This gives the protein CASGVQGRETQYF. The whole variable domain, remainder taken from reference TRBV28 and TRBJ2-5, is DVKVTQSSRYLVKRTGEKVFLECVQDMDHENMFWYRQDPGLGLRLIYFSYDVKMKEKGDIPEGYSVSREKKERFSLILESASTNQTSMYLCASGVQGRETQYFGPGTRLLVL.

The chain employs TRBV6-5 and TRBJ2-5, with D possibly TRBD2 on 5 matching bases. Germline V gene data show CDR1 as MNHEY and CDR2 as SVGAGI. Trimming removed 4 bases at V and 4 bases at J, with 16 bases between. CDR3 length: 15 amino acids. The CDR3 sequence: CASSSRWRSTETQYF. The CDR3 DNA follows: TGTGCCAGCAGTTCCCGCTGGAGGAGTACAGAGACCCAGTACTTC.

V is TRBV4-3 and J is TRBJ2-7; D may be TRBD1 (6 bases). The germline V gene encodes CDR1 LGHNA and CDR2 YSLEER. This CDR3 is built from 17 residues. With 0 bases removed from V and 6 bases from J, the gap between germline ends came to 21 bases. Written as DNA, the CDR3 is TGCGCCAGCAGCCAAGAAGGGGGTCGGTATTGTGGAATCGAGCAGTACTTC. Residues: CASSQEGGRYCGIEQYF.

The chain uses TRBV5-6 and TRBJ1-4; TRBD1 might be the D (6 bases). Germline V gene lookup returns CDR1 SGHDT and CDR2 YYEEEE. This CDR3 comprises 16 residues. V was trimmed by 4 bases and J by 10 bases, leaving 23 bases between them. The CDR3 coding sequence is TGTGCCAGCAGCCCCCAAGTACAGGGAAAAAAAGGAAAACTGTTTTTT. Encoded protein: CASSPQVQGKKGKLFF.

This clone was picked up one time. This rearrangement joins TRBV28 to TRBJ2-1, with TRBD2 identical over 10 bases. The CDR3 has 15 residues. Germline CDR1 reads MDHEN; CDR2 reads SYDVKM. The V segment lost 7 bases and the J segment 4 bases; nucleotides outside the gene matches: 7. The CDR3 DNA is TGTGCCAGCACCGTTGCTAGCGGGGGTTACAATGAGCAGTTCTTC. This codes for CASTVASGGYNEQFF.

Turning to this clone: This sample includes further DNA sequences coding for the same CDR3. The chain joins TRBV9 to TRBJ1-1, with D possibly matching TRBD1 (5 bases). The V gene's germline CDR1 is SGDLS and CDR2 YYNGEE. V shed 0 bases and J shed 4 bases, with 10 bases lying between them. There are 14 residues in the CDR3. The CDR3 nucleotides are TGTGCCAGCAGCGTAGCTACAGGCGGCACTGAAGCTTTCTTT. Protein sequence: CASSVATGGTEAFF.

The chain is built from TRBV18 and TRBJ1-2; 7 bases are shared with TRBD1. Unmatched junction bases numbered 5, after V lost 4 bases and J lost 6 bases. The germline gives CDR1 KGHSH, CDR2 LQKENI. CDR3 length: 13 residues. CDR3 in DNA: TGTGCCAGCTCACGAGACCAGGGGGATGGCTACACCTTC. This encodes CASSRDQGDGYTF.

This clone was observed a single time. V is TRBV7-9 and J is TRBJ2-3; 14 positions agree with TRBD2. The germline V gene encodes CDR1 SEHNR and CDR2 FQNEAQ (reference sequence). The CDR3 totals 18 residues. J lost 7 bases, V lost 5 bases, and 14 bases had no gene match. The DNA of the CDR3 is TGTGCCAGCAGCCCAGGGACTAGCGGGGGCTCAAATACGTATACGCAGTATTTT. Its translation: CASSPGTSGGSNTYTQYF.

V is TRBV19 and J is TRBJ2-3; 14 bases agree with TRBD2. The trim removed 5 bases at V and 2 bases at J, leaving 9 bases unmatched. Germline loops: CDR1 LNHDA, CDR2 SQIVND (reference sequence). CDR3 size: 18 residues. CDR3 residues: CASSGGLAGAPHTDTQYF. For the CDR3, the DNA is TGTGCCAGTAGTGGGGGACTAGCGGGGGCCCCCCACACAGATACGCAGTATTTT.

The rearrangement uses TRBV7-2 and TRBJ2-7; TRBD1 aligns across 8 bases. Trimming removed 3 bases from V and 4 bases from J; junction bases left unmatched: 2. The germline CDR1 and CDR2 sequences are SGHTA and FQGNSA. This CDR3 contains 13 residues. CDR3: CASSLGTGYEQYF. In DNA, the CDR3 is TGTGCCAGCAGCTTGGGGACAGGTTACGAGCAGTACTTC.

The chain joins TRBV9 to TRBJ2-3; 7 nucleotides agree with TRBD1. Germline CDR1 and CDR2: SGDLS and YYNGEE. Trimming cost V 4 bases and J 1 base; bases outside gene matches: 9. This CDR3 region has 16 residues. CDR3 sequence: CASSPRQGIRTDTQYF. In nucleotides, the CDR3 is TGTGCCAGCAGCCCAAGACAGGGAATACGCACAGATACGCAGTATTTT.

This chain joins TRBV29-1 and TRBJ1-1; 8 bases are a match to TRBD1. The CDR3 has 14 residues. Germline V gene data show CDR1 as SQVTM and CDR2 as ANQGSEA. V lost 1 base to trimming and J lost 4 bases; unmatched junction nucleotides: 5. The CDR3: CSVEVVQGGTEAFF. In DNA form, the CDR3 reads TGCAGCGTTGAAGTAGTACAGGGGGGCACTGAAGCTTTCTTT.

This chain joins TRBV6-5 and TRBJ2-1; the match to TRBD2 covers 9 bases. This CDR3 comprises 14 residues. J lost 4 bases, V lost 8 bases, and 6 bases had no gene match. In germline, CDR1 is MNHEY, CDR2 SVGAGI. For the CDR3, the DNA is TGTGCCAGCGCCGCTGGACTAGCGTACAATGAGCAGTTCTTC. Translated, it gives CASAAGLAYNEQFF.

The chain carries TRBV7-8 and TRBJ2-3; D uncertain. V gave up 3 bases and J gave up 2 bases, with 3 bases separating them. Germline values: CDR1 SGHVS, CDR2 FQNEAQ. This CDR3 is built from 12 residues. In DNA, the CDR3 is TGTGCCAGCAGCTTTTACACAGATACGCAGTATTTT. Residues: CASSFYTDTQYF.

The chain is built from TRBV7-9 and TRBJ2-5, with a possible D match to TRBD1 (5 bases). V was pared by 1 base and J by 3 bases, with 9 bases between. Germline loops: CDR1 SEHNR, CDR2 FQNEAQ (reference sequence). The CDR3 is 14 amino acids. The CDR3 DNA follows: TGTGCCAGCAGCTTAGGGGGCAGGGAAGAGACCCAGTACTTC. Its translation: CASSLGGREETQYF.

The chain uses TRBV5-1 and TRBJ1-5; D gene unclear. With 4 bases removed from V and 4 bases from J, the gap between germline ends came to 12 bases. CDR1 and CDR2 from the germline V gene are SGHRS and YFSETQ. This CDR3 comprises 14 residues. The CDR3 DNA is TGCGCCAGCAGCCCGGCCCCGGGAAATCAGCCCCAGCATTTT. Translated, it gives CASSPAPGNQPQHF. The entire variable domain, with the rest obtained from reference TRBV5-1 and TRBJ1-5, is as follows: KAGVTQTPRYLIKTRGQQVTLSCSPISGHRSVSWYQQTPGQGLQFLFEYFSETQRNKGNFPGRFSGRQFSNSRSEMNVSTLELGDSALYLCASSPAPGNQPQHFGDGTRLSIL.

V gene TRBV18 combines with J gene TRBJ1-1; a possible D gene is TRBD1 (5 bases). The V gene lost 2 bases and the J gene lost 3 bases, with 13 bases spanning the gap. Germline V gene lookup returns CDR1 KGHSH and CDR2 LQKENI. This CDR3 spans 15 amino acids. The CDR3 here is CASSPAQGGDTEAFF. CDR3 nucleotides: TGTGCCAGCTCACCAGCGCAGGGCGGGGACACTGAAGCTTTCTTT.

The chain joins TRBV28 to TRBJ1-3; 8 bases are a match to TRBD1. The germline gives CDR1 MDHEN, CDR2 SYDVKM. The ends lost 8 bases at V and 0 bases at J; junction bases unmatched: 9. This CDR3 has 16 residues. The CDR3, as DNA: TGTGCCAGCGTGACCGGGACAGGCAACTCTGGAAACACCATATATTTT. This codes for CASVTGTGNSGNTIYF.

The rearrangement links TRBV5-1 to TRBJ2-7; TRBD1 agrees at 7 bases. The length of the CDR3 is 14 residues. Germline-derived CDR1 and CDR2 are SGHRS and YFSETQ. V was clipped by 4 bases and J by 5 bases; unmatched bases: 9. CDR3 DNA sequence: TGCGCCAGCAGCGCCACGACAGGGTTGGACGAGCAGTACTTC. It is translated as CASSATTGLDEQYF.

The chain is built from TRBV20-1 and TRBJ1-1, with a possible D match to TRBD1 (6 bases). The CDR3 is made up of 11 amino acids. CDR1 is DFQATT and CDR2 is SNEGSKA in the germline V gene (reference sequence). V lost 5 bases and J 5 bases, leaving 9 bases between the germline ends. CDR3 bases: TGCAGTGCTTCTCAGGGGACTGAAGCTTTCTTT. It specifies CSASQGTEAFF.

This chain links TRBV27 with TRBJ2-3; 7 positions match TRBD2. Germline loops: CDR1 MNHEY, CDR2 SMNVEV (reference sequence). J lost 4 bases, V lost 9 bases, and 10 bases had no gene match. The CDR3 has 14 amino acids. The CDR3 sequence: CASNSLAVADTQYF. The CDR3 DNA reads TGTGCCAGTAATTCCCTAGCGGTCGCAGATACGCAGTATTTT.